This TCR beta chain originates from a study of control samples from healthy donors and cancer patients (dated by TCRdb to about 2020). As concerns this clone: It lacks a known antigen. Per-nucleotide qualities are absent, and no much larger clonotype sits a single base away.

Libraries were constructed by the immunoSEQ multiplex PCR assay. Sourced from immuneACCESS, this table was stored by TCRdb with only in-frame sequences that have V and J called. A share of the clones is absent; for the studies checked, an unresolved V gene accounts for under half, and the remainder has no known explanation. For this sample the table gives 120,000 or so clones, of which approximately 87% were detected only once. Of the sample, over 2.5% is held by the ten largest clones. The sequence was obtained from a man aged 60 to 75 in good health. The specimen sequenced was blood.

The DNA sequence is given as TGTGCCAGCAGCCGTAGGGGACAGGGATGGGAGCAGTACTTC. Its amino acids are CASSRRGQGWEQYF. The sequence joins TRBV5-8 to TRBJ2-7; TRBD1 fits 9 bases in the junction. The CDR3 spans 14 residues, from the cysteine through the phenylalanine. The kept DNA is CDR3 alone, 42 bases in frame from the first base. V is trimmed back by 4 bases and J by 7 bases, and the junction contains 9 bases that no gene match accounts for. Per the germline V gene, SGHTS is the CDR1 and YDEGEE is the CDR2.